This TCR beta chain came from a study of blood T cell repertoires in COVID-19. Study-level information: Researchers got acute and convalescent COVID-19 samples from the United States, Italy and Spain. From T cells, B-cell-depleted T cells, or PBMCs came the material, which was cDNA or gDNA.

Looked up from germline, CDR1 is MDHEN and CDR2 is SYDVKM. V lost 6 bases and J lost 3; bases outside the gene matches: 2. The CDR3 length is 13 residues. Methods used by the authors: Counts of nucleated cells, estimated from reference gene primer amplification, were obtained. Here immunoSEQ multiplex PCR was the method, and the copy in TCRdb shows in-frame clones only, minus some. The V and J calls and the clone size are those of that table, but D and trimming were determined from the DNA. The sample consists of 170,000 or so clones, over 80% of them appearing once. It was during active infection that Seattle patients were enrolled and then longitudinally followed.

This receptor was taken from a woman aged 65 to 85 with COVID-19, enrolled during active disease. V gene TRBV28 combines with J gene TRBJ1-3; 7 bases line up with TRBD1. What was sequenced was peripheral blood. The CDR3 loop reads CASRRQGGNTIYF. The CDR3 DNA reads TGTGCCAGCAGGCGACAGGGTGGAAACACCATATATTTT.